The entry below gives a single T cell receptor beta chain sequence along with its context. The antigen is undetermined. This sample is part of a study of siplizumab effects on memory and regulatory T cells. Findings of the study overall: Siplizumab cultures yielded proliferating Tregs whose suppressive function was not confirmed.

The assay was immunoSEQ multiplex PCR, and TCRdb's table has in-frame clones only and misses some. Of about 19,000 clones listed, about 45% are singletons. In the mixed lymphocyte reaction, cells were cocultured for 5 to 6 days at 37°C. The ends lost 3 bases at V and 1 base at J; junction bases unmatched: 2. The V gene's germline CDR1 is SGHRS and CDR2 YFSETQ. The CDR3 contains 14 residues. This chain connects TRBV5-1 to TRBJ1-1; 8 nucleotides match TRBD1. What was sequenced was CFSE-low (dividing) CD4+ T cells sorted from an allogeneic mixed lymphocyte reaction. This TCR came from a human donor in good health; the cells came from an allogeneic mixed lymphocyte reaction. Some clones in this sample may be carry-over from other donors' samples. The DNA for the CDR3 is TGCGCCAGCAGCTGGGGACAGGAGAACACTGAAGCTTTCTTT. This sequence encodes CASSWGQENTEAFF.